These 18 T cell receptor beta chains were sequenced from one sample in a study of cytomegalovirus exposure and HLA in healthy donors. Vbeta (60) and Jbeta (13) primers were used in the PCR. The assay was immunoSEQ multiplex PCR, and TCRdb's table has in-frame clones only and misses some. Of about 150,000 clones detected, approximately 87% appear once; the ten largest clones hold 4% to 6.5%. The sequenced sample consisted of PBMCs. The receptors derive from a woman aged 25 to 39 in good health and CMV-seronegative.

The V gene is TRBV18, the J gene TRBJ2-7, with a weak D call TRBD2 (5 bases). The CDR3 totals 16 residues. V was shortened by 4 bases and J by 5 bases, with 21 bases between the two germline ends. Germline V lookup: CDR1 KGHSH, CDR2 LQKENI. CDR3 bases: TGTGCCAGCTCACATTCGCGAGCGGCCGTGGGGAACGAGCAGTACTTC. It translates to CASSHSRAAVGNEQYF.

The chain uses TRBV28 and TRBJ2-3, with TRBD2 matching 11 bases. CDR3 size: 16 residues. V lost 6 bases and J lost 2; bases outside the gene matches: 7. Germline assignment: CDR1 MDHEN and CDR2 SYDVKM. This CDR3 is CASRVLAGATTDTQYF. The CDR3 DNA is TGTGCCAGCAGAGTACTAGCGGGGGCCACCACAGATACGCAGTATTTT.

CDR3 region: CASTAYALNTEAFF. CDR3 DNA: TGTGCCAGTACCGCGTACGCCCTGAACACTGAAGCTTTCTTT. The gene calls are TRBV19 and TRBJ1-1; no definite D call. V lost 7 bases to trimming and J lost 0 bases, with 12 bases between them. Germline CDR1 LNHDA, CDR2 SQIVND (reference sequence). The CDR3 contains 14 residues. The full variable domain, with the rest looked up from reference TRBV19 and TRBJ1-1, is DGGITQSPKYLFRKEGQNVTLSCEQNLNHDAMYWYRQDPGQGLRLIYYSQIVNDFQKGDIAEGYSVSREKKESFPLTVTSAQKNPTAFYLCASTAYALNTEAFFGQGTRLTVV.

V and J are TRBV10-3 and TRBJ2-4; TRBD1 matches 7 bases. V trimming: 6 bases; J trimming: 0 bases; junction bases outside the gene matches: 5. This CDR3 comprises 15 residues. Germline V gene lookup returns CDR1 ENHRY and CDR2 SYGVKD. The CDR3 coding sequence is TGTGCCATCAGCTCCGGGACAGTAGCCAAAAACATTCAGTACTTC. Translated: CAISSGTVAKNIQYF.

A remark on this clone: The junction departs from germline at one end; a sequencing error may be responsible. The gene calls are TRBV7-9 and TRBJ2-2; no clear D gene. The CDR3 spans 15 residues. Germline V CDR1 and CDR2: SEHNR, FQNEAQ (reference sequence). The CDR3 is CSSSLLHRDTGELFF. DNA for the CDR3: TGTTCCAGCAGCTTACTGCACCGGGACACCGGGGAGCTGTTTTTT.

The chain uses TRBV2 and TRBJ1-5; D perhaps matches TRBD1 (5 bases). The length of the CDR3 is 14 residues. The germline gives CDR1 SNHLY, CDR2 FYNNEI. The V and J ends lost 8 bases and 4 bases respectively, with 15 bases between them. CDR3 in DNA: TGTGCCAGCGCTATTCAGGGTTCGAATCAGCCCCAGCATTTT. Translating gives CASAIQGSNQPQHF.

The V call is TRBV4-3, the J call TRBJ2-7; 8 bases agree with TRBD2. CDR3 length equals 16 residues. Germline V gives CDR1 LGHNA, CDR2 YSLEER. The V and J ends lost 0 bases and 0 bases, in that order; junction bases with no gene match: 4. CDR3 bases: TGCGCCAGCAGCCAAGATAGCGGGGCTAGCTCCTACGAGCAGTACTTC. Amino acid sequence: CASSQDSGASSYEQYF.

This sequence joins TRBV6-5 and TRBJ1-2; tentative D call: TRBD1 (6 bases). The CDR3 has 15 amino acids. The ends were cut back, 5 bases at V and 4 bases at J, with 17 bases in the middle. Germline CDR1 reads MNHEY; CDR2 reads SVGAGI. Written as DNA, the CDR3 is TGTGCCAGCAGTCTCTCACAGGGTTTCGGCTATGGCTACACCTTC. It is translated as CASSLSQGFGYGYTF.

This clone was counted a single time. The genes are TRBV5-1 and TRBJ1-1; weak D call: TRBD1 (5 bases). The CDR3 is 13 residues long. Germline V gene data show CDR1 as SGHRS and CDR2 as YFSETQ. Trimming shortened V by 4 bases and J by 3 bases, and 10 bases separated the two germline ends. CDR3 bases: TGCGCCAGCAGCCCCTGGGGGGACACTGAAGCTTTCTTT. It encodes CASSPWGDTEAFF.

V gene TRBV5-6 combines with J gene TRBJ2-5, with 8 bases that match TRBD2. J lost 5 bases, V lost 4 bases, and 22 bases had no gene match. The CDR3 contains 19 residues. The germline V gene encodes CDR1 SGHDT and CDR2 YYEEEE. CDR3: CASSLRAGGRGGPPETQYF. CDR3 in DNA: TGTGCCAGCAGCCTGCGGGCGGGGGGTCGGGGGGGGCCACCGGAGACCCAGTACTTC.

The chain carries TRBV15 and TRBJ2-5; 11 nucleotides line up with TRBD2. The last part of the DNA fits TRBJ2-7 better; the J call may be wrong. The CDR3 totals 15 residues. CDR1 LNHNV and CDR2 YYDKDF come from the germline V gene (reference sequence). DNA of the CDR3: TGTGCCACCAGCAGAGGACTAGCGGGAAGGTACGAGCAGTACTTC. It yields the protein CATSRGLAGRYEQYF.

The chain's CDR3 is CASSLVQGPRRNTEAFF. For the CDR3, the DNA is TGTGCCAGCAGCTTAGTACAGGGTCCGAGGAGGAACACTGAAGCTTTCTTT. V gene TRBV7-8 combines with J gene TRBJ1-1, with a weak D call TRBD1 (6 bases). V was trimmed by 1 base and J by 1 base, leaving 16 bases between them. Per the germline V gene, CDR1 is SGHVS and CDR2 is FQNEAQ. This CDR3 is 17 amino acids long.

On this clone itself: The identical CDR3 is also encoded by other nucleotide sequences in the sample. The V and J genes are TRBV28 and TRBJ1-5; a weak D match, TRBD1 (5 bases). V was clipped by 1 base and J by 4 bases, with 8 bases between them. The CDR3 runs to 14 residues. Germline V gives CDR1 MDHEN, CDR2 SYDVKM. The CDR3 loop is CASSLFGGNQPQHF. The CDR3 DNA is TGTGCCAGCAGTTTATTCGGGGGGAATCAGCCCCAGCATTTT.

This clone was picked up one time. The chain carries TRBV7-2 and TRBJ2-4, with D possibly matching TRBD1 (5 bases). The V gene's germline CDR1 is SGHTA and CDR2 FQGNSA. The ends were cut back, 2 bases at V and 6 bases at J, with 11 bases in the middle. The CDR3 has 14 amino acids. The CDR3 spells CASSLTRDGNIQYF. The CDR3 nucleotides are TGTGCCAGCAGCTTAACCAGGGATGGAAACATTCAGTACTTC. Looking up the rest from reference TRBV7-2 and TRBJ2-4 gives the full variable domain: GAGVSQSPSNKVTEKGKDVELRCDPISGHTALYWYRQSLGQGLEFLIYFQGNSAPDKSGLPSDRFSAERTGGSVSTLTIQRTQQEDSAVYLCASSLTRDGNIQYFGAGTRLSVL.

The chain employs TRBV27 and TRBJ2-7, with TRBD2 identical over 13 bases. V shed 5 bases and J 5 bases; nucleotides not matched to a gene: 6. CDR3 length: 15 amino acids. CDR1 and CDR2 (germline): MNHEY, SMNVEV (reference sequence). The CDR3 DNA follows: TGTGCCAGCAGTCTCGGACTAGCGGGAGTCAACGAGCAGTACTTC. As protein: CASSLGLAGVNEQYF.

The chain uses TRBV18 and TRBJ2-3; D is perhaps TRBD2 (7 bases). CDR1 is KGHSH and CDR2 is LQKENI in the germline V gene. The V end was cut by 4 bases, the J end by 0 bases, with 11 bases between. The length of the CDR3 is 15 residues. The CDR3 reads CASSQAGASTDTQYF. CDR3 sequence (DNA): TGTGCCAGCTCACAGGCGGGGGCGAGCACAGATACGCAGTATTTT.

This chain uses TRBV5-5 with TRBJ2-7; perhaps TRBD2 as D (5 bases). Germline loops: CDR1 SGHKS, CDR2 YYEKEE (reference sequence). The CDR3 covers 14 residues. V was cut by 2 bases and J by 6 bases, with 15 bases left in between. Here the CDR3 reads CASSFGGMRSEQYF. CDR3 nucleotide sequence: TGTGCCAGCAGCTTTGGAGGCATGAGAAGCGAGCAGTACTTC.

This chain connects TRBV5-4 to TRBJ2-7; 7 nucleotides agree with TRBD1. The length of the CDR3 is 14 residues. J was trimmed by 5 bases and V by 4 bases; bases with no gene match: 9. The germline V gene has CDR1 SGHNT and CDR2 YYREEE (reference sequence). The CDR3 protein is CASSLTGQPNEQYF. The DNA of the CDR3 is TGTGCCAGCAGCCTCACGGGACAGCCCAACGAGCAGTACTTC.